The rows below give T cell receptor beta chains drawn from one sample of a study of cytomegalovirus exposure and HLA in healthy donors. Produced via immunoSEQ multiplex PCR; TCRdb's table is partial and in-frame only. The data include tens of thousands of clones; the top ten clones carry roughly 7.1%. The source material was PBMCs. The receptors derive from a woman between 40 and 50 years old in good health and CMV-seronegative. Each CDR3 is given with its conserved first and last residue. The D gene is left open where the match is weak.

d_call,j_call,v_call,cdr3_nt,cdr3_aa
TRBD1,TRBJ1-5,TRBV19,TGTGCCAGCCTGCGGACAGGTGGTAACAATCAGCCCCAGCATTTT,CASLRTGGNNQPQHF
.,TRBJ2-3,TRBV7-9,TGTGCCAGTCCTGCCGCCGTTAGCGGTCCCACAGATACGCAGTATTTT,CASPAAVSGPTDTQYF
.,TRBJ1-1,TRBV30,TGTGCCTGGACGACTAGTGGCACTGAAGATTTCTTT,CAWTTSGTEDFF
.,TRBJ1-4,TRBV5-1,TGCGCCAGCAGCTTCAGGGTTGAGGAAAAACTGTTTTTT,CASSFRVEEKLFF
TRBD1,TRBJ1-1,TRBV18,TGTGCCAGCTCACCGATCCCGGACAGGGGCACTGAAGCTTTCTTT,CASSPIPDRGTEAFF
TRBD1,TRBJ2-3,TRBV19,TGTGCCAGTAGCCTCCTCTCGGGACAGGCAGATACGCAGTATTTT,CASSLLSGQADTQYF
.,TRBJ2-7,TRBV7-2,TGTGCCAGCAGCTTAGAAGGGCGAGGGCCATACGAGCAGTACTTC,CASSLEGRGPYEQYF
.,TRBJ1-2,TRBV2,TGTGCCAGTGATGTCCGGGACATCTCTGGCTACACCTTC,CASDVRDISGYTF
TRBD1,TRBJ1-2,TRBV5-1,TGCGCCAGCAGCTCGGGACAGGGGGCGGTTGGCTACACCTTC,CASSSGQGAVGYTF
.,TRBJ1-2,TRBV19,TGTGCCACCTCGCTCGGACAGACCTATGGCTACACCTTC,CATSLGQTYGYTF
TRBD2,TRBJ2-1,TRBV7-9,TGTGCCAGCAGCTTAGCAGCTAGCGGGAGACACAATGAGCAGTTCTTC,CASSLAASGRHNEQFF
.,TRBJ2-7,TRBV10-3,TGTGCCATCATGCCGGTAGCGGACGCCTACGAGCAGTACTTC,CAIMPVADAYEQYF
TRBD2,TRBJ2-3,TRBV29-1,TGCAGCGCTAGCGGGAACACAGATACGCAGTATTTT,CSASGNTDTQYF
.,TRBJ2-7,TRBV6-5,TGTGCCAGCAGGCGGAGCAGGGACTCGACGGGAGAGCAGTACTTC,CASRRSRDSTGEQYF
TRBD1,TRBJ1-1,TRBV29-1,TGCAGCGTCCAGCCCGGGACAGGGCGTACTGAAGCTTTCTTT,CSVQPGTGRTEAFF
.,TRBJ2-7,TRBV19,TGTGCCAGTAGTATTAACAGAGCCTACGAGCAGTACTTC,CASSINRAYEQYF
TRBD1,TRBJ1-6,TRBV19,TGTGCCAGTAGTACGACCGGGACAGGGACCTCACCCCTCCACTTT,CASSTTGTGTSPLHF
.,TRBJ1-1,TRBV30,TGTGCCTGGAGTCCAGCGTTCCGGGCTGAAGCTTTCTTT,CAWSPAFRAEAFF
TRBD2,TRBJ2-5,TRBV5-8,TGTGCCAGCAGCTTCGGAGCGGGGGTTGGAGAGACCCAGTACTTC,CASSFGAGVGETQYF
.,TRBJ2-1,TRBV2,TGTGCCGGAAAAGCGGGCCCGAACAATGAGCAGTTCTTC,CAGKAGPNNEQFF
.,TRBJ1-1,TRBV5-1,TGCGCCAGCAGCGGGGGGACGGGGAACACTGAAGCTTTCTTT,CASSGGTGNTEAFF
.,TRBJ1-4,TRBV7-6,TGTGCCAGCAGCTGGGGGACGGGGGCTAATGAAAAACTGTTTTTT,CASSWGTGANEKLFF
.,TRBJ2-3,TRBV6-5,TGTGCCAGCAGTTTCTCGAGGGAGAGGTCAGATACGCAGTATTTT,CASSFSRERSDTQYF
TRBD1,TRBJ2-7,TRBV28,TGTGCCAGCAGCGCCTGGACAGGGAGCTCCTACGAGCAGTACTTC,CASSAWTGSSYEQYF
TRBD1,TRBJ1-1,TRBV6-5,TGTGCCAGCAGTTATGGTGGATGGGACAGTGAAGCTTTCTTT,CASSYGGWDSEAFF
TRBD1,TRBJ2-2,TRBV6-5,TGTGCCAGCAGGGACAGGGGTGACACCGGGGAGCTGTTTTTT,CASRDRGDTGELFF
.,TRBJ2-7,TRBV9,TGTGCCGGCCAGCAGGGTTCCTACGAGCAGTACTTC,CAGQQGSYEQYF
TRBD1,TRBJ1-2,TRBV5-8,TGTGCCAGCAGCCTTTACAGGGGGAGTAACTATGGCTACACCTTC,CASSLYRGSNYGYTF
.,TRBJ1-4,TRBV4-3,TGCGCCAGCAGCCAGCGGGGAGGTGCAACTAATGAAAAACTGTTTTTT,CASSQRGGATNEKLFF
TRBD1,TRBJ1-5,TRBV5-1,TGCGCCAGCAGCTCCGGACAGGGGGTGGATCAGCCCCAGCATTTT,CASSSGQGVDQPQHF
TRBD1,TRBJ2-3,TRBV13,TGTGCCAGCAGCTCCCGCTTAGACAGGGCTGGAGATACGCAGTATTTT,CASSSRLDRAGDTQYF
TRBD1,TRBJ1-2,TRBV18,TGTGCCAGCTCACAGACAGGGGAGAATGGCTACACCTTC,CASSQTGENGYTF
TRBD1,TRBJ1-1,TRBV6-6,TGTGCCAGCAGTACAGGGGGGAATGAAGCTTTCTTT,CASSTGGNEAFF
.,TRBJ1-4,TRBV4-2,TGTGCCAGCAGTCCATCCTCCGGGGGTGTAAATGAAAAACTGTTTTTT,CASSPSSGGVNEKLFF
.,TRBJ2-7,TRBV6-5,TGTGCCAGCAGTTACTCGAAGGCAGGTTCCTACGAGCAGTACTTC,CASSYSKAGSYEQYF
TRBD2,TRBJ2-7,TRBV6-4,TGTGCCAGCGGTGAACTGGGGGGGAGGGCCTACGAGCAGTACTTC,CASGELGGRAYEQYF
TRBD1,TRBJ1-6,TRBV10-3,TGTGCCATCGGGAATACAGGGGACTCACCCCTCCACTTT,CAIGNTGDSPLHF
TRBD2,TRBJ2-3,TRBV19,TGTGCCAGTAGTCCGACTAGCGACACAGATACGCAGTATTTT,CASSPTSDTDTQYF
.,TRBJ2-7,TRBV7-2,TGTGCCAGCAGCTTTAGCGTTACGGACTCCTACGAGCAGTACTTC,CASSFSVTDSYEQYF
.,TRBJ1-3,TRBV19,TGTGCCACCAGGAGGGACTCTGGAAACACCATATATTTT,CATRRDSGNTIYF
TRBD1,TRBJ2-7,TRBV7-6,TGTGCCAGCAGCTTAGAGGTTGGGACAGGGAACGAGCAGTACTTC,CASSLEVGTGNEQYF
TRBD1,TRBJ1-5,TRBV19,TGTGCCAGTAGTATAGACAGGGGGAACTTTAACCAGCCCCAGCATTTT,CASSIDRGNFNQPQHF
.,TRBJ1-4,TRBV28,TGTGCCAGCAGTTTCGATGTGAGAACAACTAATGAAAAACTGTTTTTT,CASSFDVRTTNEKLFF
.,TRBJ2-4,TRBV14,TGTGCCAGCAGCGACTCGAGGGCCAAAAACATTCAGTACTTC,CASSDSRAKNIQYF
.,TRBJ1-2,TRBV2,TGTGCCAGCAGTGAGCAGATATGGGAGAAGGGCTACACCTTC,CASSEQIWEKGYTF
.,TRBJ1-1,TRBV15,TGTGCCACCAGCAGAGATCGGGGGGCTGATGAAGCTTTCTTT,CATSRDRGADEAFF
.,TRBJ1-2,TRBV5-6,TGTGCCAGCAGCTTGAGGCGGAACTATGGCTACACCTTC,CASSLRRNYGYTF
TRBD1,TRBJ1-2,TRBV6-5,TGTGCCAGCAGCCCCCAGGGGGCAATGGAGTATGGCTACACCTTC,CASSPQGAMEYGYTF
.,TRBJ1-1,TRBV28,TGTGCCAGCAGACCGGGACACCAGAACACTGAAGCTTTCTTT,CASRPGHQNTEAFF
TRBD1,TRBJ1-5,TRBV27,TGTGCCAGCAGTGCCTACACAGGGGATCAGCCCCAGCATTTT,CASSAYTGDQPQHF
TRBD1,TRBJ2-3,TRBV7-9,TGTGCCAGCAGCTGGGAAACAGGGGGAGATACGCAGTATTTT,CASSWETGGDTQYF
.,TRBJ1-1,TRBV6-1,TGTGCCAGCAGTGCCTTCGGGTGGATGAACACTGAAGCTTTCTTT,CASSAFGWMNTEAFF
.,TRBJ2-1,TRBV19,TGTGCCAGTAGTATAGAGGGGGGGCGGTACAATGAGCAGTTCTTC,CASSIEGGRYNEQFF
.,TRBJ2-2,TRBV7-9,TGTGCCAGCAGCTTTAGTTCCCAAAGAAATGAGCTGTTTTTT,CASSFSSQRNELFF